The 27 T cell receptor beta chains in this list originate from one sample, sequenced in a study of T cell responses to AZD1222 COVID-19 vaccine. Sequencing used immunoSEQ multiplex PCR; TCRdb keeps in-frame clones, though not all of them. The table includes approximately 85,000 clones, roughly nine tenths detected once. The sequencing used peripheral blood, collected on day 0 of AZD1222 vaccination. These receptors were obtained from an adult in good health.

This rearrangement joins TRBV7-2 to TRBJ1-2; D perhaps matches TRBD1 (5 bases). From germline, CDR1 is SGHTA and CDR2 FQGNSA. V dropped 4 bases and J dropped 1 base, with 13 bases sitting between them. The CDR3 runs to 15 residues. CDR3 sequence reads: CASSSLGGINYGYTF. DNA of the CDR3: TGTGCCAGCAGCTCCCTGGGGGGGATTAACTATGGCTACACCTTC.

The chain employs TRBV28 and TRBJ1-1, with a weak D call TRBD1 (6 bases). In germline, CDR1 is MDHEN, CDR2 SYDVKM. The V end lost 7 bases, the J end lost 4 bases, and 16 bases lay between the germline ends. The CDR3 contains 14 residues. The CDR3 sequence: CASTFRGFGTEAFF. CDR3 nucleotide sequence: TGTGCCAGCACTTTTAGGGGGTTCGGCACTGAAGCTTTCTTT.

About this clone: The same CDR3 can be traced to other DNA sequences in this sample. The chain recombines TRBV5-6 with TRBJ1-3, with D maybe TRBD1 (5 bases). This CDR3 spans 12 amino acids. V was pared by 0 bases and J by 7 bases, with 5 bases between. CDR1 and CDR2 (germline): SGHDT, YYEEEE. The CDR3: CASSLAGNTIYF. For the CDR3, the DNA is TGTGCCAGCAGCTTGGCAGGGAACACCATATATTTT.

The chain recombines TRBV7-6 with TRBJ1-5, with 9 bases aligning to TRBD1. The CDR3 has 15 residues. The germline V gene encodes CDR1 SGHVS and CDR2 FNYEAQ. After removal of 4 bases from V and 2 bases from J, the junction contained 3 bases not matched to a gene. CDR3 in amino acids: CASSSRQGGNQPQHF. For the CDR3, the DNA is TGTGCCAGCAGCTCAAGACAGGGGGGCAATCAGCCCCAGCATTTT.

J is TRBJ1-5 and V is TRBV28; D unresolved. Germline loops: CDR1 MDHEN, CDR2 SYDVKM. The CDR3 totals 12 residues. The V end was cut by 2 bases, the J end by 6 bases, with 5 bases between. In DNA form, the CDR3 reads TGTGCCAGCAGTTTAGCTGCTCAGCCCCAGCATTTT. Translated, it gives CASSLAAQPQHF.

The V and J genes are TRBV5-1 and TRBJ1-1; TRBD1 is a possible D gene (5 bases). The V end lost 5 bases, the J end lost 0 bases, and 8 bases lay between the germline ends. CDR3 length equals 13 residues. Looked up from germline, CDR1 is SGHRS and CDR2 is YFSETQ. This CDR3 reads CASRTDMNTEAFF. The CDR3 nucleotides read TGCGCCAGCAGGACAGACATGAACACTGAAGCTTTCTTT.

The chain uses TRBV27 and TRBJ1-1; 8 nucleotides line up with TRBD1. The germline gives CDR1 MNHEY, CDR2 SMNVEV (reference sequence). This CDR3 region has 12 residues. After removal of 4 bases from V and 10 bases from J, the junction contained 5 bases not matched to a gene. In DNA, the CDR3 is TGTGCCAGCAGTTCAAACACAGGGGGAGCTTTCTTT. It is translated as CASSSNTGGAFF.

With respect to this clone: At the DNA level, this CDR3 is encoded by other sequences in the same sample as well. V gene TRBV18 combines with J gene TRBJ2-7; TRBD1 aligns across 7 bases. This CDR3 contains 14 residues. CDR1 and CDR2 from the germline V gene are KGHSH and LQKENI. J lost 2 bases, V lost 0 bases, and 1 base had no gene match. CDR3 sequence: CASSPPGQTYEQYF. DNA of the CDR3: TGTGCCAGCTCACCACCGGGACAGACCTACGAGCAGTACTTC.

The chain uses TRBV19 and TRBJ1-6; D may be TRBD1 (5 bases). Per the germline V gene, CDR1 is LNHDA and CDR2 is SQIVND (reference sequence). This CDR3 is 15 amino acids long. The germline V and J ends were trimmed by 5 bases and 2 bases, with 10 bases remaining between them. In DNA form, the CDR3 reads TGTGCCAGTAGTCCTCAGGGTGCCTATAATTCACCCCTCCACTTT. It is translated as CASSPQGAYNSPLHF.

V usage is TRBV10-3 and J usage is TRBJ2-1, with 9 bases matching TRBD2. J lost 0 bases, V lost 0 bases, and 12 bases had no gene match. CDR3 length: 20 residues. The germline V gene encodes CDR1 ENHRY and CDR2 SYGVKD. CDR3: CAISESYGVLAGLSYNEQFF. CDR3 DNA sequence: TGTGCCATCAGTGAGTCGTATGGGGTGCTAGCGGGACTCTCCTACAATGAGCAGTTCTTC.

V gene TRBV27 combines with J gene TRBJ2-3; no reliable D call. With 2 bases removed from V and 0 bases from J, the gap between germline ends came to 12 bases. The CDR3 covers 16 residues. Germline V CDR1 and CDR2: MNHEY, SMNVEV (reference sequence). CDR3 loop: CASSLNWGRSTDTQYF. CDR3 bases: TGTGCCAGCAGTTTAAATTGGGGAAGGAGCACAGATACGCAGTATTTT.

This rearrangement joins TRBV18 to TRBJ2-2; D remains unclear. With 0 bases removed from V and 0 bases from J, the gap between germline ends came to 8 bases. Germline V gene data show CDR1 as KGHSH and CDR2 as LQKENI. This CDR3 is built from 16 residues. The CDR3 is CASSPPQVANTGELFF. In DNA form, the CDR3 reads TGTGCCAGCTCACCACCGCAGGTCGCGAACACCGGGGAGCTGTTTTTT.

This clone appeared once. The chain combines TRBV7-6 with TRBJ1-6, with 11 bases fitting TRBD1. Germline-derived CDR1 and CDR2 are SGHVS and FNYEAQ. The CDR3 spans 19 residues. With 5 bases clipped from V and 9 bases from J, the junction kept 18 bases outside the gene matches. The CDR3 DNA sequence: TGTGCCAGCAGCCCCCTTAGCCGCGGGACGGACAGGGGGCTTTCACCCCTCCACTTT. This codes for CASSPLSRGTDRGLSPLHF. The full variable domain, rest sourced from reference TRBV7-6 and TRBJ1-6, is GAGVSQSPRYKVTKRGQDVALRCDPISGHVSLYWYRQALGQGPEFLTYFNYEAQQDKSGLPNDRFSAERPEGSISTLTIQRTEQRDSAMYRCASSPLSRGTDRGLSPLHFGNGTRLTVT.

This rearrangement joins TRBV6-6 to TRBJ2-5, with D perhaps matching TRBD1 (6 bases). The ends were cut back, 5 bases at V and 5 bases at J, with 15 bases in the middle. The CDR3 is 14 residues long. Germline V CDR1 and CDR2: MNHNY, SVGAGI (reference sequence). CDR3: CASSQRQAGETQYF. The CDR3 DNA follows: TGTGCCAGCAGTCAGAGACAGGCCGGGGAGACCCAGTACTTC.

V usage is TRBV27 and J usage is TRBJ2-1; TRBD2 matches at 11 bases. The trim removed 5 bases at V and 8 bases at J, leaving 11 bases unmatched. The CDR3 loop spans 16 amino acids. Germline V gene sequence: CDR1 MNHEY, CDR2 SMNVEV (reference sequence). The CDR3 here is CASSPIAGGPLYEQFF. The CDR3 region has the DNA TGTGCCAGCAGTCCCATAGCGGGGGGGCCTTTGTATGAGCAGTTCTTC.

V gene TRBV2 combines with J gene TRBJ1-2; D unresolved. The CDR3 loop spans 14 amino acids. V lost 6 bases to trimming and J lost 0 bases, with 11 bases between them. Germline CDR1 reads SNHLY; CDR2 reads FYNNEI. The chain's CDR3 is CASSATFTNYGYTF. In DNA, the CDR3 is TGTGCCAGCAGCGCCACGTTTACTAACTATGGCTACACCTTC.

The chain carries TRBV5-4 and TRBJ1-2; D is perhaps TRBD1 (6 bases). Germline V gene sequence: CDR1 SGHNT, CDR2 YYREEE (reference sequence). Trimming left V 0 bases short and J 8 bases short, with 14 bases between. The CDR3 spans 14 residues. Here the CDR3 DNA reads TGTGCCAGCAGCTTGGCCGTAGGGGGGGAAGGCTACACCTTC. Amino acid sequence: CASSLAVGGEGYTF.

CDR3 bases: TGTGCCAGCAGCCAAGTTTCTCAGGGTGGCGGCTACACCTTC. Its translation: CASSQVSQGGGYTF. V usage is TRBV4-2 and J usage is TRBJ1-2, with D possibly being TRBD1 (5 bases). The CDR3 loop spans 14 amino acids. From germline, CDR1 is LGHNA and CDR2 YNFKEQ. Trimming cost V 1 base and J 8 bases, with 14 bases left between them.

The genes are TRBV3-1 (or the pseudogene TRBV3-2) and TRBJ1-3, with D hard to call. Germline CDR1 LGHDT, CDR2 YNNKEL (reference sequence). The CDR3 is made up of 12 amino acids. The V end lost 3 bases, the J end lost 4 bases, and 4 bases lay between the germline ends. The CDR3 nucleotides read TGTGCCAGCAGCCAGGGAGGAAACACCATATATTTT. Translating it yields CASSQGGNTIYF.

The CDR3 DNA is TGTGCCAGCAGGCCGGGACCGGCCTATGGCTACACCTTC. Translation: CASRPGPAYGYTF. This sequence joins TRBV27 and TRBJ1-2, with a weak D call TRBD1 (5 bases). Trimming cost V 6 bases and J 4 bases, with 12 bases left between them. CDR3 length equals 13 residues. Germline V lookup: CDR1 MNHEY, CDR2 SMNVEV (reference sequence).

The V and J genes are TRBV7-9 and TRBJ2-7, with no clear D. The CDR3 runs to 12 residues. The V and J ends lost 2 bases and 0 bases respectively, with 2 bases between them. From germline, CDR1 is SEHNR and CDR2 FQNEAQ (reference sequence). The DNA of the CDR3 is TGTGCCAGCAGCTTATCCTCCTACGAGCAGTACTTC. Translating it yields CASSLSSYEQYF.

The V call is TRBV3-1 (or the pseudogene TRBV3-2), the J call TRBJ2-7, with a possible D match to TRBD1 (5 bases). The CDR3 runs 16 residues. The germline gives CDR1 LGHDT, CDR2 YNNKEL (reference sequence). Trimming took off 1 base at V and 5 bases at J, with 18 bases between the two ends. Here the CDR3 DNA reads TGTGCCAGCAGCCAAGGGGGTGCCTGGGGCATCCACGAGCAGTACTTC. Translation: CASSQGGAWGIHEQYF.

This chain uses TRBV28 with TRBJ2-7; D unresolved. The V gene's germline CDR1 is MDHEN and CDR2 SYDVKM. Trimming stripped 7 bases from V and 5 bases from J, with 21 bases between. CDR3 size: 15 residues. Here the CDR3 DNA reads TGTGCCAGCACCCTTTACGAAGGACCAGGCAACGAGCAGTACTTC. It yields the protein CASTLYEGPGNEQYF.

The gene calls are TRBV28 and TRBJ1-3, with TRBD1 as a possible D gene (5 bases). V was shortened by 2 bases and J by 1 base, with 9 bases between the two germline ends. Germline V gene lookup returns CDR1 MDHEN and CDR2 SYDVKM. This CDR3 has 15 amino acids. This CDR3 is CASSLLQGSGNTIYF. The CDR3 bases are TGTGCCAGCAGTTTACTTCAGGGTTCTGGAAACACCATATATTTT.

The gene calls are TRBV7-9 and TRBJ1-3, with unresolved D. The germline V gene encodes CDR1 SEHNR and CDR2 FQNEAQ (reference sequence). This CDR3 region has 13 residues. Trimming shortened V by 10 bases and J by 2 bases, and 12 bases separated the two germline ends. DNA of the CDR3: TGTGCCACCTTGGCGGGGACTGGAAACACCATATATTTT. Encoded protein: CATLAGTGNTIYF.

The chain links TRBV2 to TRBJ2-7; the D gene could be TRBD1 or TRBD2 (5 bases each). Germline V lookup: CDR1 SNHLY, CDR2 FYNNEI. V was cut by 6 bases and J by 2 bases, with 14 bases left in between. This CDR3 contains 14 residues. CDR3 coding DNA: TGTGCCAGCAGAGCCGGGACGGCGGCCTACGAGCAGTACTTC. Translating it yields CASRAGTAAYEQYF. Looking up the rest from reference TRBV2 and TRBJ2-7 gives the full variable domain: EPEVTQTPSHQVTQMGQEVILRCVPISNHLYFYWYRQILGQKVEFLVSFYNNEISEKSEIFDDQFSVERPDGSNFTLKIRSTKLEDSAMYFCASRAGTAAYEQYFGPGTRLTVT.

The rearrangement uses TRBV16 and TRBJ1-2; D is uncertain. CDR3 size: 14 residues. The V end was cut by 4 bases, the J end by 6 bases, with 15 bases between. Germline values: CDR1 KGHSY, CDR2 FQNENV. In DNA, the CDR3 is TGTGCCAGCAGCCGCTATTCAGGATCTCATGGCTACACCTTC. It translates to CASSRYSGSHGYTF.